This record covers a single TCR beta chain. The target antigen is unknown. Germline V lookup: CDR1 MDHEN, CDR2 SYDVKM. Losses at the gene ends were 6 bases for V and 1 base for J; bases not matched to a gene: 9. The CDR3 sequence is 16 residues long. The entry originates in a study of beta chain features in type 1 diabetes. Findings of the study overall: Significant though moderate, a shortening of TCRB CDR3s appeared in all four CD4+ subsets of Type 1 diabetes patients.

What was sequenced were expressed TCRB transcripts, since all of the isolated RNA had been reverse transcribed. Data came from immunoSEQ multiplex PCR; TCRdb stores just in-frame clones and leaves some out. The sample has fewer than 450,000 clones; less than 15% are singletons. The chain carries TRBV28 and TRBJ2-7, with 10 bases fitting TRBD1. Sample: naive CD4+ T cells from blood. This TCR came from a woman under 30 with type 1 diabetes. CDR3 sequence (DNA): TGTGCCAGCAGCTCCCCCGGGACAGGGGCATCCTACGAGCAGTACTTC. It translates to CASSSPGTGASYEQYF.